The 19 T cell receptor beta chains in this list originate from one sample, sequenced in a study of blood T cells in healthy people across ages. A J-beta primer mix and a sample-barcoded 5' primer were used in a second PCR of roughly 6 to 12 cycles. One entry per CDR3 protein results from TCRdb running MiXCR on the 5' RACE reads. The sample carries roughly 2 million distinct CDR3 sequences, around half recorded once. Material: blood. These receptors were taken from a woman between 40 and 55 years old in good health.

The CDR3: CATSRGSRGEETQYF. As DNA, the CDR3 is TGTGCCACCAGCAGAGGATCCAGGGGTGAAGAGACCCAGTACTTC. This chain uses TRBV15 with TRBJ2-5, with D perhaps TRBD1 (6 bases). Trimming pared 1 base from V and 3 bases from J, leaving 12 bases between. The CDR3 spans 15 residues. CDR1 and CDR2 from the germline V gene are LNHNV and YYDKDF (reference sequence).

This clonotype was detected only once. At one of its ends the junction is not consistent with the germline gene, which may arise from a read error. The chain has TRBV7-2 and TRBJ2-7; D possibly uses TRBD1 or TRBD2 (5 bases each). Germline V gene sequence: CDR1 SGHTA, CDR2 FQGNSA. This CDR3 spans 14 amino acids. The CDR3 sequence is CVSSFPGRIYEQYF. For the CDR3, the DNA is TGTGTCAGCAGCTTTCCGGGACGGATTTACGAGCAGTACTTC.

The chain carries TRBV20-1 and TRBJ2-3; D could derive from TRBD1 or TRBD2 (5 bases each). The V end lost 6 bases, the J end lost 0 bases, and 19 bases lay between the germline ends. Germline CDR1 is DFQATT and CDR2 is SNEGSKA (reference sequence). The CDR3 extends over 16 amino acids. CDR3 amino acids: CSARGFQTTSTDTQYF. The CDR3 region has the DNA TGCAGTGCCCGGGGCTTTCAGACCACTAGCACAGATACGCAGTATTTT.

J is TRBJ2-6 and V is TRBV5-1, with D possibly called TRBD1 or TRBD2 (5 bases each). Trimming stripped 4 bases from V and 0 bases from J, with 14 bases between. This CDR3 has 17 residues. Germline V gene lookup returns CDR1 SGHRS and CDR2 YFSETQ. CDR3 nucleotides: TGCGCCAGCAGCCGGGACCCGGGCCGCTCTGGGGCCAACGTCCTGACTTTC. This gives the protein CASSRDPGRSGANVLTF.

The chain has TRBV6-5 and TRBJ2-1; D uncertain. CDR3 size: 12 residues. Germline CDR1 reads MNHEY; CDR2 reads SVGAGI. V gave up 1 base and J gave up 9 bases, with 7 bases separating them. DNA of the CDR3: TGTGCCAGCAGTTACTGGTCAGGTGAGCAGTTCTTC. It is translated as CASSYWSGEQFF.

This chain uses TRBV27 with TRBJ2-1; 10 positions match TRBD2. With 5 bases clipped from V and 4 bases from J, the junction kept 5 bases outside the gene matches. This CDR3 region has 15 residues. Germline V lookup: CDR1 MNHEY, CDR2 SMNVEV (reference sequence). The DNA of the CDR3 is TGTGCCAGCAGTGCGGGACTAGCGCTTTACAATGAGCAGTTCTTC. Protein: CASSAGLALYNEQFF.

The chain uses TRBV20-1 and TRBJ2-2, with D hard to call. The V gene lost 0 bases and the J gene lost 6 bases, with 11 bases spanning the gap. Germline V gene lookup returns CDR1 DFQATT and CDR2 SNEGSKA (reference sequence). The length of the CDR3 is 14 residues. The CDR3 region is CSARDYLKAGELFF. As DNA, the CDR3 is TGCAGTGCTAGAGATTACCTTAAGGCCGGGGAGCTGTTTTTT.

This clonotype was picked up a small number of times. The chain recombines TRBV9 with TRBJ2-5; D possibly corresponds to TRBD2 (5 bases). Trimming took 0 bases from V and 5 from J, leaving 14 bases between them. The germline V gene has CDR1 SGDLS and CDR2 YYNGEE. The CDR3 contains 15 residues. The CDR3 spells CASSVAGLGVETQYF. The DNA of the CDR3 is TGTGCCAGCAGCGTAGCCGGACTTGGGGTCGAGACCCAGTACTTC.

The rearrangement links TRBV20-1 to TRBJ1-2; 8 bases match TRBD1. Trimming took 0 bases from V and 2 from J; bases not matched to a gene: 11. This CDR3 region has 17 residues. Germline assignment: CDR1 DFQATT and CDR2 SNEGSKA (reference sequence). The CDR3 here is CSARDLNPGGVNYGYTF. DNA of the CDR3: TGCAGTGCTAGAGATCTAAATCCAGGGGGCGTGAACTATGGCTACACCTTC.

The sample holds a few counts of this clonotype. This rearrangement joins TRBV3-1 to TRBJ2-4; TRBD1 matches 8 bases. The V gene end was trimmed by 4 bases and the J gene end by 13 bases; junction bases not matched to a gene: 12. Germline lookup yields CDR1 LGHDT and CDR2 YNNKEL (reference sequence). CDR3 length: 14 residues. The CDR3, as DNA: TGTGCCAGCAGCCCCCAGGACAGGGAGGTCGAACAGTACTTC. This encodes CASSPQDREVEQYF.

This clonotype was recorded a few times. This may be a read error: a much more frequent sequence differs by one nucleotide. The chain couples TRBV4-2 to TRBJ2-1; D not certain. The CDR3 has 11 residues. Trimming took 1 base from V and 8 from J, leaving 3 bases between them. Per the germline V gene, CDR1 is LGHNA and CDR2 is YNFKEQ. DNA for the CDR3: TGTGCCAGCAGCCAAGGCCATGAGCAGTTCTTC. Translated, it gives CASSQGHEQFF.

The chain combines TRBV27 with TRBJ1-5; D unclear. Trimming pared 6 bases from V and 6 bases from J, leaving 18 bases between. Looked up from germline, CDR1 is MNHEY and CDR2 is SMNVEV (reference sequence). This CDR3 has 15 amino acids. CDR3 coding DNA: TGTGCCAGCAGCCCTAGGGCCTCCGAAATTCAGCCCCAGCATTTT. Amino acid sequence: CASSPRASEIQPQHF.

This clonotype was recorded a few times. The rearrangement links TRBV4-2 to TRBJ1-2; weak D call: TRBD1 (6 bases). CDR1 is LGHNA and CDR2 is YNFKEQ in the germline V gene. This CDR3 has 15 amino acids. Trimming took 3 bases from V and 3 from J, leaving 14 bases between them. CDR3 region: CASSQTSDSYYGYTF. CDR3 nucleotides: TGTGCCAGCAGCCAGACGTCGGACAGCTACTATGGCTACACCTTC.

The gene calls are TRBV29-1 and TRBJ1-5; 7 bases map to TRBD1. J was trimmed by 11 bases and V by 6 bases; bases with no gene match: 13. The germline gives CDR1 SQVTM, CDR2 ANQGSEA. CDR3 length: 13 amino acids. CDR3 protein: CSVPGGGGRTQHF. In nucleotides, the CDR3 is TGCAGCGTCCCAGGGGGGGGGGGTCGGACCCAGCATTTT.

The genes are TRBV4-2 and TRBJ2-5, with TRBD1 identical over 11 bases. The CDR3 is made up of 15 amino acids. After removal of 5 bases from V and 11 bases from J, the junction contained 13 bases not matched to a gene. CDR1 is LGHNA and CDR2 is YNFKEQ in the germline V gene. In DNA, the CDR3 is TGTGCCAGCAGCAGGGGACAGGGGGACAACAATGAGCAGTACTTC. This codes for CASSRGQGDNNEQYF.

The gene calls are TRBV4-3 and TRBJ1-1; 7 bases agree with TRBD1. V was pared by 0 bases and J by 10 bases, with 5 bases of the junction left unmatched. Germline CDR1 is LGHNA and CDR2 is YSLEER. This CDR3 spans 13 amino acids. The CDR3 spells CASSQDSEGAAFF. DNA of the CDR3: TGCGCCAGCAGCCAAGACTCGGAGGGGGCAGCTTTCTTT.

V and J are TRBV6-6 and TRBJ2-5, with D maybe TRBD2 (5 bases). This CDR3 has 13 residues. The V gene lost 7 bases and the J gene lost 9 bases, with 18 bases spanning the gap. The germline gives CDR1 MNHNY, CDR2 SVGAGI (reference sequence). The CDR3 sequence: CASTPRAPRAQYF. The DNA of the CDR3 is TGTGCCAGCACGCCAAGGGCCCCGAGGGCCCAGTACTTC.

The V call is TRBV12-3 or TRBV12-4, the J call TRBJ2-5; 8 bases are a match to TRBD2. J was trimmed by 9 bases and V by 2 bases; bases with no gene match: 8. The CDR3 loop spans 14 amino acids. The CDR3 loop reads CASSLSSGRGAQYF. The CDR3 nucleotides are TGTGCCAGCAGTTTAAGTAGCGGGCGGGGGGCCCAGTACTTC.

This clonotype was seen more than once but under ten times. V gene TRBV7-2 combines with J gene TRBJ2-3, with a tentative D call TRBD2 (6 bases). The CDR3 runs 15 residues. Germline CDR1 is SGHTA and CDR2 is FQGNSA. Trimming stripped 5 bases from V and 2 bases from J, with 14 bases between. The CDR3 DNA sequence: TGTGCCAGCAGCGGTGGGACTCCCCTCACAGATACGCAGTATTTT. As protein: CASSGGTPLTDTQYF.